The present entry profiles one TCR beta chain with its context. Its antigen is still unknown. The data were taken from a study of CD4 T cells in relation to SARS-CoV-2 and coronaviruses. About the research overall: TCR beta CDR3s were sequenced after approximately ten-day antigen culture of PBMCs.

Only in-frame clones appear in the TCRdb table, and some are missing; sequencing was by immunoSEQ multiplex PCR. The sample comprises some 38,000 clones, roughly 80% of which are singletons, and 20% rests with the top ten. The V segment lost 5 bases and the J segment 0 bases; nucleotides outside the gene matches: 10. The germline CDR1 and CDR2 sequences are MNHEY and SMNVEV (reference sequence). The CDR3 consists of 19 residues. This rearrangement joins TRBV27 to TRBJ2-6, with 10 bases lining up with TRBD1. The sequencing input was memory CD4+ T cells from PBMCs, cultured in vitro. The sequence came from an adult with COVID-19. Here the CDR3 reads CASSPPGQGFNSGANVLTF. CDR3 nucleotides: TGTGCCAGCAGTCCGCCGGGACAGGGGTTCAACTCTGGGGCCAACGTCCTGACTTTC.